The 13 T cell receptor beta chains presented below share a single source sample, sequenced in a study of monozygotic twins with cystic fibrosis. Profiling relied on immunoSEQ multiplex PCR, and the TCRdb table lists in-frame clones only, not all of them. The top ten clones hold 0.19% of a sample with tens of thousands of clones, over 80% of them seen once. Input material: blood. Source of these receptors: a boy between 2 and 10 years old with cystic fibrosis.

V usage is TRBV6-5 and J usage is TRBJ2-7; D might be TRBD1 (5 bases). Looked up from germline, CDR1 is MNHEY and CDR2 is SVGAGI. The ends were cut back, 6 bases at V and 2 bases at J, with 11 bases in the middle. CDR3 length: 13 residues. The CDR3 is CASSSGIPYEQYF. The CDR3 bases are TGTGCCAGCAGCTCAGGGATTCCCTACGAGCAGTACTTC.

The chain carries TRBV19 and TRBJ2-7; 11 positions match TRBD1. V lost 3 bases and J lost 7; bases outside the gene matches: 8. The CDR3 length is 15 residues. CDR1 and CDR2 from the germline V gene are LNHDA and SQIVND (reference sequence). CDR3 in DNA: TGTGCCAGTAGTATCCCCCCCGGGACAGGGGGAGAGCAGTACTTC. It is translated as CASSIPPGTGGEQYF.

The chain uses TRBV9 and TRBJ2-3; D is unresolved. CDR3 length: 14 residues. V lost 3 bases, J lost 6 bases, and 14 bases lay in between. Germline loops: CDR1 SGDLS, CDR2 YYNGEE. As DNA, the CDR3 is TGTGCCAGCAGCGCCTCCGACCCGAGCGATACGCAGTATTTT. This translates into CASSASDPSDTQYF. Filled out from reference TRBV9 and TRBJ2-3, the complete variable domain reads DSGVTQTPKHLITATGQRVTLRCSPRSGDLSVYWYQQSLDQGLQFLIQYYNGEERAKGNILERFSAQQFPDLHSELNLSSLELGDSALYFCASSASDPSDTQYFGPGTRLTVL.

The chain links TRBV7-2 to TRBJ2-5; 9 bases match TRBD2. Losses at the gene ends were 1 base for V and 1 base for J; bases not matched to a gene: 4. CDR3 length equals 16 residues. Per germline, CDR1 SGHTA and CDR2 FQGNSA. In DNA, the CDR3 is TGTGCCAGCAGCTTAGGGCTAGCGGGGCCCCAAGAGACCCAGTACTTC. It specifies CASSLGLAGPQETQYF.

The rearrangement uses TRBV4-1 and TRBJ2-1; possible D gene TRBD1, 6 bases. Germline values: CDR1 MGHRA, CDR2 YSYEKL. The CDR3 runs to 15 residues. V lost 1 base to trimming and J lost 0 bases, with 7 bases between them. CDR3 DNA: TGCGCCAGCAGCCAAGGGACAGACTCCTACAATGAGCAGTTCTTC. Amino acids: CASSQGTDSYNEQFF.

The rearrangement joins TRBV6-5 to TRBJ1-1; D remains ambiguous. This CDR3 spans 12 amino acids. Between the trimmed V and J ends, which lost 0 bases and 8 bases, there was a span of 7 bases. CDR1 and CDR2 from the germline V gene are MNHEY and SVGAGI. The chain's CDR3 is CASSYSSSEAFF. CDR3 bases: TGTGCCAGCAGTTACTCCAGCTCCGAAGCTTTCTTT.

The rearrangement joins TRBV13 to TRBJ2-3; D is perhaps TRBD1 or TRBD2 (5 bases each). Germline CDR1 PRHDT, CDR2 FYEKMQ (reference sequence). V was trimmed by 5 bases and J by 0 bases, leaving 12 bases between them. CDR3 length: 15 residues. In DNA form, the CDR3 reads TGTGCCAGCAGCCTCCGGGACGGCAGCACAGATACGCAGTATTTT. Translated: CASSLRDGSTDTQYF. The whole variable domain, filled in from reference TRBV13 and TRBJ2-3, reads AAGVIQSPRHLIKEKRETATLKCYPIPRHDTVYWYQQGPGQDPQFLISFYEKMQSDKGSIPDRFSAQQFSDYHSELNMSSLELGDSALYFCASSLRDGSTDTQYFGPGTRLTVL.

V is TRBV4-2 and J is TRBJ1-1; TRBD1 might be the D (6 bases). Germline V gives CDR1 LGHNA, CDR2 YNFKEQ. The CDR3 runs to 17 residues. Trimming removed 1 base at V and 0 bases at J, with 15 bases between. The CDR3: CASSQGSIRGLNTEAFF. The DNA of the CDR3 is TGTGCCAGCAGCCAAGGGTCCATCAGGGGCCTGAACACTGAAGCTTTCTTT.

The chain links TRBV11-2 to TRBJ1-5; unclear D gene. CDR1 and CDR2 from the germline V gene are SGHAT and FQNNGV. The CDR3 runs to 12 residues. The ends were cut back, 2 bases at V and 7 bases at J, with 6 bases in the middle. In DNA form, the CDR3 reads TGTGCCAGCAGCTTATTGGGGCAGCCCCAGCATTTT. It specifies CASSLLGQPQHF.

This clone was found once. The chain employs TRBV5-1 and TRBJ1-3, with 10 bases lining up with TRBD1. This CDR3 comprises 16 residues. V lost 4 bases, J lost 2 bases, and 6 bases stayed unmatched. Germline V gene data show CDR1 as SGHRS and CDR2 as YFSETQ. The DNA for the CDR3 is TGCGCCAGCAGCAGCCAGACAGGGGGCACTGGAAACACCATATATTTT. It translates to CASSSQTGGTGNTIYF.

In its sample, this clone was seen a few times. V and J are TRBV7-9 and TRBJ1-5; possible D gene TRBD1, 5 bases. Deletions cut 10 bases from V and 4 bases from J, with 11 bases between. In germline, CDR1 is SEHNR, CDR2 FQNEAQ (reference sequence). The CDR3 covers 12 residues. CDR3 amino acids: CATSSGNQPQHF. The CDR3 DNA is TGTGCCACCAGTTCAGGGAATCAGCCCCAGCATTTT.

The V and J genes are TRBV7-2 and TRBJ1-5, with TRBD1 as a possible D gene (5 bases). The V and J ends lost 5 bases and 1 base respectively, with 9 bases between them. The CDR3 covers 14 residues. Germline V gene data show CDR1 as SGHTA and CDR2 as FQGNSA. Here the CDR3 reads CASSLGESNQPQHF. CDR3 coding DNA: TGTGCCAGCAGCCTAGGGGAGAGCAATCAGCCCCAGCATTTT.

The chain uses TRBV7-9 and TRBJ2-7; D is possibly TRBD1 or TRBD2 (5 bases each). The CDR3 is made up of 13 amino acids. Trimming took 1 base from V and 7 from J, leaving 11 bases between them. Looked up from germline, CDR1 is SEHNR and CDR2 is FQNEAQ (reference sequence). The CDR3 loop reads CASSLGTGLEQYF. The CDR3 nucleotides are TGTGCCAGCAGCTTAGGTACAGGACTTGAGCAGTACTTC.